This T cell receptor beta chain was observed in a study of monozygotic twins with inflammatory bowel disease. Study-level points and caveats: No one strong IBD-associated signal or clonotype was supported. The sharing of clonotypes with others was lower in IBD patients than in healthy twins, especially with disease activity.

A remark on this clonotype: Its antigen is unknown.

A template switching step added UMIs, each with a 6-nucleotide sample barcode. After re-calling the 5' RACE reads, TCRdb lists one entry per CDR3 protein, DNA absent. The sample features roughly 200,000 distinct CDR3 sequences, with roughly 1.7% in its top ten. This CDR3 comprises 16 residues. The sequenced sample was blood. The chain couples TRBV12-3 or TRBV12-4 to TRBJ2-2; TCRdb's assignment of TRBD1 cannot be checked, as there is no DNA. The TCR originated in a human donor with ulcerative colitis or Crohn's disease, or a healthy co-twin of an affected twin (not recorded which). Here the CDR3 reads CASSPGHRANTGELFF.